This T cell receptor beta chain came from a study of memory CD4+ T cells and cytomegalovirus serostatus. Single viable CD3+CD4+CD8-CD45RO+ cells were sorted as the memory CD4+ T cells. The study, taken as a whole, reports: About 40% of the roughly 150 known CMV-associated TCRbeta sequences appeared in CD4+ memory.

The CDR3 is 16 amino acids. The V gene's germline CDR1 is MGHRA and CDR2 YSYEKL. Deletions cut 1 base from V and 4 bases from J, with 14 bases between. As regards this clone: The target antigen is unknown.

The table came from immunoSEQ multiplex PCR; TCRdb's copy has only in-frame clones and leaves some out. Found here are tens of thousands of clones, 76% of them singletons; the top ten hold about 4.8%. Sequenced input: memory CD4+ T cells from blood. The chain uses TRBV4-1 and TRBJ2-1, with D maybe TRBD2 (5 bases). This clonotype was obtained from an adult in good health and CMV-seropositive. CDR3 loop: CASSQVDLLVYNEQFF. The CDR3 region has the DNA TGCGCCAGCAGCCAAGTCGACCTACTAGTTTACAATGAGCAGTTCTTC.